The rows below give T cell receptor beta chains drawn from one sample of a study of blood T cells in healthy people across ages. TCRdb processed the 5' RACE reads anew with MiXCR; each CDR3 protein has one entry. The sample carries more than 1 million distinct CDR3 sequences, more than 40% recorded once. Sequencing was performed on blood. The source of these receptors is a woman aged 55-70 years in good health. Both conserved end residues are part of each CDR3. The order of the fields is J gene, D gene, V gene, clone size, CDR3 DNA, CDR3 protein. The D gene is left open where the match is weak. Some rows have no size entry. The others give once, few or many, or a class for an expanded clone.

TRBJ2-1,-,TRBV24-1,-,TGTGCCACCAGTGACTCCCACAGGGTTCACAATGAGCAGTTCTTC,CATSDSHRVHNEQFF
TRBJ2-5,-,TRBV29-1,-,TGCAGCGTTGTTGGAGGACCCAACTGGGAGGAGACCCAGTACTTC,CSVVGGPNWEETQYF
TRBJ2-3,-,TRBV7-9,-,TGTGCCAGCGGGAGAGCGGGTAGAGTGCCGTATTTT,CASGRAGRVPYF
TRBJ2-3,-,TRBV25-1,-,TGTGCCAGCAGTGTAAGCGGGCCTCGCGGGGATACGCAGTATTTT,CASSVSGPRGDTQYF
TRBJ2-3,-,TRBV12-3/TRBV12-4,few,TGTGCCAGCAGTAACCCGGGTTCACCTCCCACTAGCCCGGTCTTCCTTAGCACAGATACGCAGTATTTT,CASSNPGSPPTSPVFLSTDTQYF
TRBJ2-1,TRBD2,TRBV24-1,few,TGTGCCACCAGCCCGGGACTAGCGGACCCGAGCTCCTACAATGAGCAGTTCTTC,CATSPGLADPSSYNEQFF
TRBJ1-2,-,TRBV27,-,TGTGCCAGCAGTCCCTCGGTCCTTAGGGGCTACACCTTC,CASSPSVLRGYTF
TRBJ1-1,-,TRBV4-1,-,TGCGCCAGCAGCCAAGCTGACAGGAACACTGAAGCTTTCTTT,CASSQADRNTEAFF
TRBJ2-1,-,TRBV29-1,-,TGCAGCGGGGTAGCGGAAAGCTCCTACGATGAGCAGTTCTTC,CSGVAESSYDEQFF
TRBJ2-4,TRBD2,TRBV3-1,-,TGTGCCAGCAGCCAAGGTCCGGGACTAGTCGCCTACGAGCTGTACTTC,CASSQGPGLVAYELYF
TRBJ1-2,-,TRBV21-1,-,TGTGCCAGCAGACGAGCTCACCGGGACAGTAAAAACTATGGCTACACCTTC,CASRRAHRDSKNYGYTF
TRBJ2-7,-,TRBV29-1,few,TGCAGCGTTGAAGATCGAGAGGCGGGCTACGAGCAGTACTTC,CSVEDREAGYEQYF
TRBJ1-1,-,TRBV20-1,-,TGCAGTGTCTTCCAGCCGGGGACTGAAGCTTTCTTT,CSVFQPGTEAFF
TRBJ2-7,-,TRBV4-1,few,TGCGCCAGCAGCCAGGCTAATGGGTACGAGCAGTACTTC,CASSQANGYEQYF
TRBJ2-1,-,TRBV12-3/TRBV12-4,-,TGTGCCAGCAGTTCAGGAGGGACTTCCTCCTACAATGAGCAGTTCTTC,CASSSGGTSSYNEQFF
TRBJ2-7,-,TRBV13,once,TGTGCCAGCAGCTTAGCAGAGGGCCTCTCAGAGCAGTACTTC,CASSLAEGLSEQYF